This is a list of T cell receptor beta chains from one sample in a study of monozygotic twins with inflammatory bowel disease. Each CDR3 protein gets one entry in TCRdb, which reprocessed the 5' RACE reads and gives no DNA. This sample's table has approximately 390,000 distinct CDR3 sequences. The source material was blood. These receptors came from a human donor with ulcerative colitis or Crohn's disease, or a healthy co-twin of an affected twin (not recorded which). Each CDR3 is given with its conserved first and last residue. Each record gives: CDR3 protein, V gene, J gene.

cdr3_aa: CASSSTGDTGNTIYF; v_call: TRBV6-5; j_call: TRBJ1-3
cdr3_aa: CASSQGARLAGGGDTQYF; v_call: TRBV27; j_call: TRBJ2-3
cdr3_aa: CASSFDLGEQYF; v_call: TRBV5-6; j_call: TRBJ2-7
cdr3_aa: CAIWEGGQRYNEQFF; v_call: TRBV7-9; j_call: TRBJ2-1
cdr3_aa: CSASLAGSTDTQYF; v_call: TRBV20-1; j_call: TRBJ2-3
cdr3_aa: CASSTPGQGSFQPQHF; v_call: TRBV28; j_call: TRBJ1-5
cdr3_aa: CSLKGAAGLAFF; v_call: TRBV29-1; j_call: TRBJ1-1
cdr3_aa: CASSLGSGQGTDTQYF; v_call: TRBV5-1; j_call: TRBJ2-3
cdr3_aa: CASGPAGSRRDEQFF; v_call: TRBV12-5; j_call: TRBJ2-1
cdr3_aa: CASSLSTGAYNEQFF; v_call: TRBV7-3; j_call: TRBJ2-1
cdr3_aa: CASSLRQGENIQYF; v_call: TRBV5-1; j_call: TRBJ2-4